The 17 T cell receptor beta chains given below trace back to one sample, sequenced in a study of blood T cell repertoires in COVID-19. TCRdb's copy holds only in-frame clones and misses some; the assay was immunoSEQ multiplex PCR. Found here are about 190,000 clones, around 84% of them singletons; the top ten hold roughly a fifth. The specimen was peripheral blood. These receptors were taken from a human donor in a cohort sampled during active COVID-19.

This chain joins TRBV27 and TRBJ2-1; 7 nucleotides line up with TRBD2. Unmatched junction bases numbered 9, after V lost 1 base and J lost 9 bases. The CDR3 contains 15 residues. Germline V gives CDR1 MNHEY, CDR2 SMNVEV (reference sequence). The CDR3 DNA reads as TGTGCCAGCAGTTTATTCCACCTAGCGGCCTCTGAGCAGTTCTTC. Protein sequence: CASSLFHLAASEQFF.

V gene TRBV6-5 combines with J gene TRBJ1-5; D ambiguous. The CDR3 is 14 amino acids. The germline gives CDR1 MNHEY, CDR2 SVGAGI. V lost 5 bases, J lost 4 bases, and 12 bases lay in between. The CDR3, as DNA: TGTGCCAGCAGTAGGAGGTTTAGTAATCAGCCCCAGCATTTT. Its protein is CASSRRFSNQPQHF.

In its sample, this clone was seen a few times. The chain joins TRBV10-1 to TRBJ2-2; 10 nucleotides match TRBD2. Germline lookup yields CDR1 WNHNN and CDR2 SYGVQD (reference sequence). The CDR3 is made up of 19 amino acids. V lost 11 bases to trimming and J lost 1 base; unmatched junction nucleotides: 19. The CDR3 DNA is TGCGCCCCCCAAGGGAAGGGCCTAGCGGGGGCCGTGAACACCGGGGAGCTGTTTTTT. This encodes CAPQGKGLAGAVNTGELFF.

The chain recombines TRBV7-2 with TRBJ1-1, with a weak D call TRBD1 (5 bases). The V end was cut by 4 bases, the J end by 3 bases, with 12 bases between. This CDR3 comprises 14 residues. Germline loops: CDR1 SGHTA, CDR2 FQGNSA. CDR3 in DNA: TGTGCCAGCAGCTCCAGTGGGGGGGACACTGAAGCTTTCTTT. Translated, it gives CASSSSGGDTEAFF.

The chain employs TRBV20-1 and TRBJ1-2; the D gene is possibly TRBD1 (6 bases). The CDR3 extends over 12 amino acids. The V gene's germline CDR1 is DFQATT and CDR2 SNEGSKA (reference sequence). Trimming removed 3 bases from V and 4 bases from J, with 9 bases in between. The CDR3, as DNA: TGCAGTGCTAGTGACAGGCCCTATGGCTACACCTTC. Amino acids: CSASDRPYGYTF.

CDR3 bases: TGTGCCAGCAGCTTAACCGGGGTACGTTCACCCCTCCACTTT. It yields the protein CASSLTGVRSPLHF. V and J are TRBV7-8 and TRBJ1-6, with D hard to call. Germline V lookup: CDR1 SGHVS, CDR2 FQNEAQ. The ends were cut back, 2 bases at V and 9 bases at J, with 11 bases in the middle. The CDR3 is 14 residues long.

The chain is built from TRBV5-6 and TRBJ1-2, with D hard to call. Trimming took off 4 bases at V and 0 bases at J, with 16 bases between the two ends. The CDR3 sequence is 16 residues long. Per the germline V gene, CDR1 is SGHDT and CDR2 is YYEEEE. CDR3 in amino acids: CASSLNPRTANYGYTF. The CDR3 DNA reads as TGTGCCAGCAGCCTAAACCCTCGAACGGCTAACTATGGCTACACCTTC.

This clone was detected only once. The chain employs TRBV5-8 and TRBJ2-7; no reliable D call. CDR1 is SGHTS and CDR2 is YDEGEE in the germline V gene. The CDR3 runs to 11 residues. CDR3 nucleotides: TGTGCCAGCAGCTTGGAATACGGGCAGTACGTC. It is translated as CASSLEYGQYV.

The V and J genes are TRBV4-1 and TRBJ2-1, with 11 bases lining up with TRBD2. Looked up from germline, CDR1 is MGHRA and CDR2 is YSYEKL. This CDR3 is 19 amino acids long. Trimming removed 4 bases from V and 0 bases from J; junction bases left unmatched: 11. CDR3: CASSRGTSGYPSSYNEQFF. The CDR3, as DNA: TGCGCCAGCAGCCGCGGGACTAGCGGTTACCCGAGCTCCTACAATGAGCAGTTCTTC.

J is TRBJ1-2 and V is TRBV6-6; 9 bases agree with TRBD1. Germline V gives CDR1 MNHNY, CDR2 SVGAGI (reference sequence). The ends lost 5 bases at V and 2 bases at J; junction bases unmatched: 3. This CDR3 spans 14 amino acids. The CDR3: CASSRGTGNYGYTF. In nucleotides, the CDR3 is TGTGCCAGCAGTAGAGGGACAGGGAACTATGGCTACACCTTC.

The rearrangement uses TRBV5-1 and TRBJ2-3; the D gene is possibly TRBD2 (6 bases). Per the germline V gene, CDR1 is SGHRS and CDR2 is YFSETQ. Trimming left V 2 bases short and J 3 bases short, with 7 bases between. This CDR3 region has 13 residues. This chain's CDR3 is CASSFRETDTQYF. CDR3 DNA sequence: TGCGCCAGCAGCTTCCGGGAGACAGATACGCAGTATTTT.

This sequence joins TRBV5-1 and TRBJ2-5, with D hard to call. Trimming stripped 4 bases from V and 1 base from J, with 8 bases between. Germline V gene sequence: CDR1 SGHRS, CDR2 YFSETQ. The CDR3 is 13 residues long. CDR3 loop: CASSAAPQETQYF. The CDR3 DNA reads as TGCGCCAGCAGCGCGGCACCCCAAGAGACCCAGTACTTC.

There are many counts of this clone. In the same sample, other DNA sequences code for this CDR3. The chain has TRBV2 and TRBJ1-1; D is perhaps TRBD1 (5 bases). Germline lookup yields CDR1 SNHLY and CDR2 FYNNEI. The V and J ends lost 4 bases and 5 bases respectively, with 14 bases between them. The CDR3 runs to 14 residues. The CDR3 DNA reads as TGTGCCAGCAGTGTCGGGGGATTGGGGACTGAAGCTTTCTTT. It translates to CASSVGGLGTEAFF. Drawing the rest from reference TRBV2 and TRBJ1-1, the complete variable domain is EPEVTQTPSHQVTQMGQEVILRCVPISNHLYFYWYRQILGQKVEFLVSFYNNEISEKSEIFDDQFSVERPDGSNFTLKIRSTKLEDSAMYFCASSVGGLGTEAFFGQGTRLTVV.

In its sample, this clone was seen once. The V and J genes are TRBV4-1 and TRBJ2-2; D is perhaps TRBD1 (6 bases). Germline CDR1 and CDR2: MGHRA and YSYEKL. Trimming took 0 bases from V and 4 from J, leaving 15 bases between them. This CDR3 is built from 17 residues. The CDR3, as DNA: TGCGCCAGCAGCCAAGAACAGGGTAGGGTCGGCACCGGGGAGCTGTTTTTT. This codes for CASSQEQGRVGTGELFF.

The J gene is TRBJ1-6, the V gene TRBV28; D gene ambiguous. Looked up from germline, CDR1 is MDHEN and CDR2 is SYDVKM. Trimming left V 7 bases short and J 5 bases short, with 9 bases between. The CDR3 extends over 13 amino acids. CDR3 amino acids: CASNRVDNSPLHF. The CDR3 DNA is TGTGCCAGCAACCGGGTGGATAATTCACCCCTCCACTTT. Looking up the rest from reference TRBV28 and TRBJ1-6 gives the full variable domain: DVKVTQSSRYLVKRTGEKVFLECVQDMDHENMFWYRQDPGLGLRLIYFSYDVKMKEKGDIPEGYSVSREKKERFSLILESASTNQTSMYLCASNRVDNSPLHFGNGTRLTVT.

This sequence joins TRBV2 and TRBJ1-1; the D gene is possibly TRBD1 (6 bases). The CDR3 extends over 13 amino acids. Trimming took off 8 bases at V and 4 bases at J, with 14 bases between the two ends. Looked up from germline, CDR1 is SNHLY and CDR2 is FYNNEI. The CDR3 DNA reads as TGTGCCAGCTCAGGGCAGGGGATCACTGAAGCTTTCTTT. Translation: CASSGQGITEAFF.

The rearrangement joins TRBV11-2 to TRBJ2-2; a possible D gene is TRBD1 (6 bases). Germline CDR1 SGHAT, CDR2 FQNNGV. V was trimmed by 7 bases and J by 0 bases, leaving 12 bases between them. This CDR3 region has 15 residues. The CDR3 region is CASNDRQTNTGELFF. CDR3 coding DNA: TGTGCCAGCAACGACAGGCAGACGAACACCGGGGAGCTGTTTTTT. The variable domain in full, completed from reference TRBV11-2 and TRBJ2-2, reads EAGVAQSPRYKIIEKRQSVAFWCNPISGHATLYWYQQILGQGPKLLIQFQNNGVVDDSQLPKDRFSAERLKGVDSTLKIQPAKLEDSAVYLCASNDRQTNTGELFFGEGSRLTVL.